What follows are 28 T cell receptor beta chains derived from one specimen sequenced in a study of blood T cell repertoires in COVID-19. Assay used: immunoSEQ multiplex PCR; TCRdb lists only in-frame clones, some missing. The sample records 200,000 to 250,000 clones, 85% to 90% being singletons. The source material was peripheral blood. The receptors derive from a woman in her fifties or sixties with acute or convalescent COVID-19.

V is TRBV2 and J is TRBJ1-6, with D uncertain. Trimming took 7 bases from V and 8 from J, leaving 12 bases between them. This CDR3 has 13 residues. Germline V gene data show CDR1 as SNHLY and CDR2 as FYNNEI. In nucleotides, the CDR3 is TGTGCCAGCATTCCGGGGAGCGATTCACCCCTCCACTTT. Translated: CASIPGSDSPLHF.

The chain couples TRBV2 to TRBJ2-7, with 14 bases fitting TRBD2. Germline lookup yields CDR1 SNHLY and CDR2 FYNNEI. The CDR3 is 16 residues long. With V trimmed by 6 bases and J by 6 bases, 10 bases remained unmatched. The CDR3 loop is CASSGTSGSKGAEQYF. The DNA for the CDR3 is TGTGCCAGCAGCGGGACTAGCGGGAGCAAAGGTGCCGAGCAGTACTTC.

The chain links TRBV29-1 to TRBJ1-2; no clear D. With 6 bases removed from V and 3 bases from J, the gap between germline ends came to 11 bases. CDR1 is SQVTM and CDR2 is ANQGSEA in the germline V gene. CDR3 length equals 12 residues. The CDR3 DNA reads TGCAGCGTCCAAGCGCAGTACTATGGCTACACCTTC. Its protein is CSVQAQYYGYTF.

This chain connects TRBV6-2 or TRBV6-3 to TRBJ2-3; 7 positions match TRBD2. Germline V gene sequence: CDR1 MNHEY, CDR2 SVGEGT. The CDR3 extends over 16 amino acids. The V gene end was trimmed by 6 bases and the J gene end by 2 bases; junction bases not matched to a gene: 11. The CDR3 DNA reads as TGTGCCAGCAGCCGGGGACTAATAAGTGACACAGATACGCAGTATTTT. This translates into CASSRGLISDTDTQYF.

V and J are TRBV7-9 and TRBJ2-6; D perhaps matches TRBD1 (5 bases). Germline V gene data show CDR1 as SEHNR and CDR2 as FQNEAQ (reference sequence). This CDR3 is 13 amino acids long. V was clipped by 8 bases and J by 0 bases, with 5 bases between them. As DNA, the CDR3 is TGTGCCAGCGGGGCCTCTGGGGCCAACGTCCTGACTTTC. Encoded protein: CASGASGANVLTF.

The gene calls are TRBV14 and TRBJ2-7, with 9 bases fitting TRBD2. V lost 0 bases to trimming and J lost 0 bases; unmatched junction nucleotides: 0. CDR1 and CDR2 from the germline V gene are SGHDN and FVKESK. CDR3 length equals 15 residues. CDR3 DNA: TGTGCCAGCAGCCAAGAGGGACTAGCCTCCTACGAGCAGTACTTC. Amino acids: CASSQEGLASYEQYF.

The chain recombines TRBV27 with TRBJ2-7, with 8 bases aligning to TRBD1. CDR3 size: 15 residues. Germline CDR1 reads MNHEY; CDR2 reads SMNVEV (reference sequence). V lost 3 bases to trimming and J lost 7 bases; unmatched junction nucleotides: 11. CDR3 DNA sequence: TGTGCCAGCAGTTTTAGTCCGACAGGGGCACAAGAGCAGTACTTC. As protein: CASSFSPTGAQEQYF.

This rearrangement joins TRBV4-1 to TRBJ2-7; 8 bases agree with TRBD1. The CDR3 runs to 17 residues. Trimming took 2 bases from V and 0 from J; bases not matched to a gene: 9. Germline CDR1 reads MGHRA; CDR2 reads YSYEKL. CDR3: CASSQSATGASSYEQYF. CDR3 DNA sequence: TGCGCCAGCAGCCAAAGTGCGACAGGGGCTAGCTCCTACGAGCAGTACTTC.

V and J are TRBV15 and TRBJ1-2; 7 bases fit TRBD1. Germline CDR1 reads LNHNV; CDR2 reads YYDKDF (reference sequence). CDR3 length: 17 amino acids. V trimming: 1 base; J trimming: 7 bases; junction bases outside the gene matches: 15. The CDR3 DNA reads TGTGCCACCAGCAGAGGTTTTTTTTCGACAGGGTTAGGTGGCTACACCTTC. This codes for CATSRGFFSTGLGGYTF.

This clone showed up just once. The V gene is TRBV3-1 (or the pseudogene TRBV3-2), the J gene TRBJ2-3, with TRBD2 identical over 7 bases. V trimming: 8 bases; J trimming: 0 bases; junction bases outside the gene matches: 2. The CDR3 is made up of 13 amino acids. Germline V gene sequence: CDR1 LGHDT, CDR2 YNNKEL (reference sequence). For the CDR3, the DNA is TGTGCCAGCCGAGCGGGAAGCACAGATACGCAGTATTTT. Translation: CASRAGSTDTQYF.

The rearrangement uses TRBV28 and TRBJ1-2; no firm D call. Germline values: CDR1 MDHEN, CDR2 SYDVKM. The CDR3 sequence is 12 residues long. V lost 3 bases, J lost 4 bases, and 6 bases lay in between. The CDR3 bases are TGTGCCAGCAGTTTCAGTGGCTATGGCTACACCTTC. It specifies CASSFSGYGYTF.

The rearrangement joins TRBV2 to TRBJ1-1; 9 bases line up with TRBD1. Germline trimming cut 5 bases from V and 5 bases from J; bases unmatched to any gene: 3. CDR1 and CDR2 from the germline V gene are SNHLY and FYNNEI. The CDR3 has 13 residues. This chain's CDR3 is CASSKDRGTEAFF. The CDR3 DNA follows: TGTGCCAGCAGTAAAGACAGGGGGACTGAAGCTTTCTTT.

The rearrangement links TRBV5-1 to TRBJ1-1; possible D gene TRBD1, 5 bases. This CDR3 contains 15 residues. Trimming took off 4 bases at V and 3 bases at J, with 16 bases between the two ends. Germline V lookup: CDR1 SGHRS, CDR2 YFSETQ. CDR3 in DNA: TGCGCCAGCAGCCCGGGGGGGGGATCGGACACTGAAGCTTTCTTT. Translating it yields CASSPGGGSDTEAFF.

This chain uses TRBV29-1 with TRBJ2-7, with D hard to call. Germline V gene sequence: CDR1 SQVTM, CDR2 ANQGSEA. V was pared by 2 bases and J by 1 base, with 15 bases between. The CDR3 length is 15 residues. The CDR3 loop is CSVEKGSASSYEQYF. The CDR3 DNA reads as TGCAGCGTTGAAAAAGGCAGCGCATCATCCTACGAGCAGTACTTC.

V usage is TRBV7-9 and J usage is TRBJ2-2; a possible D gene is TRBD2 (5 bases). The V end lost 1 base, the J end lost 5 bases, and 11 bases lay between the germline ends. This CDR3 comprises 15 residues. The germline V gene has CDR1 SEHNR and CDR2 FQNEAQ (reference sequence). The CDR3 region is CASSLDGVWTGELFF. The CDR3 DNA reads as TGTGCCAGCAGCTTAGACGGGGTCTGGACCGGGGAGCTGTTTTTT. The variable domain in full, completed from reference TRBV7-9 and TRBJ2-2, reads DTGVSQNPRHKITKRGQNVTFRCDPISEHNRLYWYRQTLGQGPEFLTYFQNEAQLEKSRLLSDRFSAERPKGSFSTLEIQRTEQGDSAMYLCASSLDGVWTGELFFGEGSRLTVL.

V gene TRBV19 combines with J gene TRBJ2-1; D gene ambiguous. Germline V gene lookup returns CDR1 LNHDA and CDR2 SQIVND (reference sequence). Deletions cut 5 bases from V and 4 bases from J, with 3 bases between. The CDR3 length is 11 residues. In DNA, the CDR3 is TGTGCCAGTAGTGAGTACAATGAGCAGTTCTTC. It is translated as CASSEYNEQFF. Filled out from reference TRBV19 and TRBJ2-1, the complete variable domain reads DGGITQSPKYLFRKEGQNVTLSCEQNLNHDAMYWYRQDPGQGLRLIYYSQIVNDFQKGDIAEGYSVSREKKESFPLTVTSAQKNPTAFYLCASSEYNEQFFGPGTRLTVL.

The gene calls are TRBV10-3 and TRBJ2-3; 11 nucleotides line up with TRBD2. The CDR3 sequence is 16 residues long. Germline V lookup: CDR1 ENHRY, CDR2 SYGVKD. V shed 8 bases, J shed 2 bases, and the junction held 9 bases outside the gene matches. The CDR3 DNA sequence: TGTGCCATCGCTAGCGGGGGGAAGGCCCACACAGATACGCAGTATTTT. This encodes CAIASGGKAHTDTQYF.

This sequence joins TRBV11-3 and TRBJ1-1; D gene uncertain. The CDR3 is 13 amino acids. V was trimmed by 2 bases and J by 3 bases, leaving 7 bases between them. Germline V gene lookup returns CDR1 SGHNT and CDR2 YENEEA. The CDR3 spells CASSLQVDTEAFF. CDR3 in DNA: TGTGCCAGCAGCTTACAAGTAGACACTGAAGCTTTCTTT.

This clone was counted once. This chain links TRBV5-1 with TRBJ2-1; a possible D gene is TRBD1 (5 bases). This CDR3 spans 17 amino acids. Deletions cut 5 bases from V and 1 base from J, with 19 bases between. Germline-derived CDR1 and CDR2 are SGHRS and YFSETQ. CDR3 sequence: CASRPEGQGGSYNEQFF. Here the CDR3 DNA reads TGCGCCAGCAGGCCGGAAGGGCAGGGTGGTTCCTACAATGAGCAGTTCTTC.

The chain recombines TRBV5-1 with TRBJ2-7, with 12 bases identical to TRBD1. Germline V gives CDR1 SGHRS, CDR2 YFSETQ. With V trimmed by 4 bases and J by 1 base, 3 bases remained unmatched. The length of the CDR3 is 15 residues. The CDR3 region has the DNA TGCGCCAGCAGCACGGGACAGGGGGCTTCCTACGAGCAGTACTTC. It codes for CASSTGQGASYEQYF. Supplemented by reference TRBV5-1 and TRBJ2-7, the full variable domain reads KAGVTQTPRYLIKTRGQQVTLSCSPISGHRSVSWYQQTPGQGLQFLFEYFSETQRNKGNFPGRFSGRQFSNSRSEMNVSTLELGDSALYLCASSTGQGASYEQYFGPGTRLTVT.

This clone appeared once. The rearrangement links TRBV29-1 to TRBJ2-3, with TRBD1 matching over 10 bases. The J segment lost 0 bases and the V segment lost 8 bases, leaving 14 bases of the junction unmatched. The germline V gene encodes CDR1 SQVTM and CDR2 ANQGSEA. The CDR3 runs to 17 residues. The DNA of the CDR3 is TGCAGCTCATCCTCCGGGACAGGGGTTTCTAGCACAGATACGCAGTATTTT. This sequence encodes CSSSSGTGVSSTDTQYF.

This sequence joins TRBV20-1 and TRBJ1-2; 10 bases line up with TRBD1. The V segment lost 3 bases and the J segment 1 base; nucleotides outside the gene matches: 5. The CDR3 covers 15 residues. Per germline, CDR1 DFQATT and CDR2 SNEGSKA (reference sequence). CDR3 protein: CSASGTGAHNYGYTF. The CDR3 nucleotides read TGCAGTGCTAGTGGGACAGGGGCTCATAACTATGGCTACACCTTC.

In DNA form, the CDR3 reads TGTGCCAGCAGCCCCTGGACAGGGAGGCGATATGGCTACACCTTC. This translates into CASSPWTGRRYGYTF. V usage is TRBV3-1 (or the pseudogene TRBV3-2) and J usage is TRBJ1-2; TRBD1 aligns across 8 bases. This CDR3 region has 15 residues. Germline values: CDR1 LGHDT, CDR2 YNNKEL (reference sequence). V trimming: 4 bases; J trimming: 5 bases; junction bases outside the gene matches: 9.

The rearrangement uses TRBV18 and TRBJ1-5; D is possibly TRBD1 (5 bases). This CDR3 is 15 amino acids long. In germline, CDR1 is KGHSH, CDR2 LQKENI. With 2 bases removed from V and 5 bases from J, the gap between germline ends came to 13 bases. The CDR3 DNA reads as TGTGCCAGCTCACCAGGACAAGGCAGAGATCAGCCCCAGCATTTT. Its translation: CASSPGQGRDQPQHF. The variable domain in full, with the rest retrieved from reference TRBV18 and TRBJ1-5, is NAGVMQNPRHLVRRRGQEARLRCSPMKGHSHVYWYRQLPEEGLKFMVYLQKENIIDESGMPKERFSAEFPKEGPSILRIQQVVRGDSAAYFCASSPGQGRDQPQHFGDGTRLSIL.

The V gene is TRBV9, the J gene TRBJ1-1; no clear D. V dropped 0 bases and J dropped 11 bases, with 8 bases sitting between them. The CDR3 runs 11 residues. Germline V gene lookup returns CDR1 SGDLS and CDR2 YYNGEE. CDR3 residues: CASSVVSGAFF. DNA for the CDR3: TGTGCCAGCAGCGTAGTTTCGGGGGCTTTCTTT.

The chain is built from TRBV18 and TRBJ1-1; the D is unclear. The CDR3 sequence is 15 residues long. The V and J ends lost 0 bases and 0 bases respectively, with 8 bases between them. CDR1 is KGHSH and CDR2 is LQKENI in the germline V gene. CDR3 in amino acids: CASSPPGAMNTEAFF. The CDR3 nucleotides read TGTGCCAGCTCACCACCGGGAGCAATGAACACTGAAGCTTTCTTT.

The J gene is TRBJ2-3, the V gene TRBV5-4; TRBD2 is a possible D gene (6 bases). Germline V CDR1 and CDR2: SGHNT, YYREEE (reference sequence). Trimming stripped 4 bases from V and 0 bases from J, with 12 bases between. The CDR3 has 15 amino acids. The CDR3 nucleotides are TGTGCCAGCAGCCCGGGACTGTCTAGCACAGATACGCAGTATTTT. Translation: CASSPGLSSTDTQYF. Complete variable domain (other parts from reference TRBV5-4 and TRBJ2-3): ETGVTQSPTHLIKTRGQQVTLRCSSQSGHNTVSWYQQALGQGPQFIFQYYREEENGRGNFPPRFSGLQFPNYSSELNVNALELDDSALYLCASSPGLSSTDTQYFGPGTRLTVL.

This rearrangement joins TRBV27 to TRBJ2-3; 7 bases are a match to TRBD1. The CDR3 is made up of 13 amino acids. V lost 6 bases, J lost 4 bases, and 4 bases stayed unmatched. Per the germline V gene, CDR1 is MNHEY and CDR2 is SMNVEV (reference sequence). The CDR3 bases are TGTGCCAGCAGCCCACAGGGGCCAGATACGCAGTATTTT. Translating it yields CASSPQGPDTQYF.